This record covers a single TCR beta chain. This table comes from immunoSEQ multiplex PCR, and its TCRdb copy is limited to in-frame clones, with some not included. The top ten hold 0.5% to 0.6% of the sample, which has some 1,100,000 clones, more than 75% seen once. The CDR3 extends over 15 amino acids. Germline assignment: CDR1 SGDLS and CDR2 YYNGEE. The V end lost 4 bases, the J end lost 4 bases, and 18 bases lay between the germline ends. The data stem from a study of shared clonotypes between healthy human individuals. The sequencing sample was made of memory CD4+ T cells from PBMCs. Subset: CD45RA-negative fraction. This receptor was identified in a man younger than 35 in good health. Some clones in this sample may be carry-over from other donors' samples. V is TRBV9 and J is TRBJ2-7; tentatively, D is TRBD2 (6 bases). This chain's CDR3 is CASSPLVAGQYEQYF. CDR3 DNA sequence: TGTGCCAGCAGCCCCCTGGTGGCGGGGCAATACGAGCAGTACTTC.